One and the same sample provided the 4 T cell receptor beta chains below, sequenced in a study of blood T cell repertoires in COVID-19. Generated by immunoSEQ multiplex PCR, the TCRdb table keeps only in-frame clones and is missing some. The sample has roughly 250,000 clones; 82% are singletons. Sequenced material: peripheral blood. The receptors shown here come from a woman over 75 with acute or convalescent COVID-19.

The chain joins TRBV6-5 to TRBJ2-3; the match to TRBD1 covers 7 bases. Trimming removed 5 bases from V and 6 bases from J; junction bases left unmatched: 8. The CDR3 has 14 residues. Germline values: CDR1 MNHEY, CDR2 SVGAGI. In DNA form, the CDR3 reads TGTGCCAGCAGTAAGACAGGGTTGGGGGATACGCAGTATTTT. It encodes CASSKTGLGDTQYF.

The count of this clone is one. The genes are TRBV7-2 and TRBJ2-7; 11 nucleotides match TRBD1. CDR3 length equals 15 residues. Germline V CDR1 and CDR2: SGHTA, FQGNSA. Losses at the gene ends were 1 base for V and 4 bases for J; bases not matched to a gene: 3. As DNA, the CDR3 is TGTGCCAGCAGCTTAGATGGGACAGGGGGATACGAGCAGTACTTC. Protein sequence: CASSLDGTGGYEQYF.

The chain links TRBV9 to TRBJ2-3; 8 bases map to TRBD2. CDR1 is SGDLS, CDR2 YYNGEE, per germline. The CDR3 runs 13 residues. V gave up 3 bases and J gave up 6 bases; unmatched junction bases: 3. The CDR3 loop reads CASSAGLADTQYF. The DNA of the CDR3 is TGTGCCAGCAGCGCCGGACTAGCCGATACGCAGTATTTT.

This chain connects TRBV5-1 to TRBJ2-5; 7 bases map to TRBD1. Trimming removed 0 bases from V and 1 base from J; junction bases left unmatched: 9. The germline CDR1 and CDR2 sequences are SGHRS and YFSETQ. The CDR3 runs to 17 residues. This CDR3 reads CASSLARTGFGQETQYF. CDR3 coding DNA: TGCGCCAGCAGCTTGGCAAGGACAGGATTTGGCCAAGAGACCCAGTACTTC. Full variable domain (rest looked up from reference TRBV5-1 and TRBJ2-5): KAGVTQTPRYLIKTRGQQVTLSCSPISGHRSVSWYQQTPGQGLQFLFEYFSETQRNKGNFPGRFSGRQFSNSRSEMNVSTLELGDSALYLCASSLARTGFGQETQYFGPGTRLLVL.